These 4 T cell receptor beta chains share one sample of origin, sequenced in a study of blood T cell repertoires in COVID-19. The table came from immunoSEQ multiplex PCR; TCRdb's copy has only in-frame clones and leaves some out. Of about 110,000 clones listed, more than 70% were seen once; the top ten hold less than 3.5%. The material sequenced was peripheral blood. The receptors originated from a woman in her forties or fifties with acute or convalescent COVID-19.

CDR3 residues: CASSLAPGAYEQYF. In DNA, the CDR3 is TGTGCCAGCAGCTTAGCTCCGGGGGCCTACGAGCAGTACTTC. The J gene is TRBJ2-7, the V gene TRBV7-2; TRBD2 is a possible D gene (6 bases). CDR1 is SGHTA and CDR2 is FQGNSA in the germline V gene. The V gene lost 0 bases and the J gene lost 2 bases, with 8 bases spanning the gap. This CDR3 is built from 14 residues.

The chain is built from TRBV7-8 and TRBJ1-5; TRBD1 matches 9 bases. There are 15 residues in the CDR3. Germline V CDR1 and CDR2: SGHVS, FQNEAQ. The junction had 9 bases not matched to a gene; V was cut back by 5 bases and J by 7 bases. The DNA of the CDR3 is TGTGCCAGCAGCATCGGGACAGGGACCGGGCAGCCCCAGCATTTT. This codes for CASSIGTGTGQPQHF.

The V gene is TRBV11-2, the J gene TRBJ2-7, with no clear D. Trimming shortened V by 5 bases and J by 3 bases, and 5 bases separated the two germline ends. CDR1 SGHAT and CDR2 FQNNGV come from the germline V gene. This CDR3 has 11 residues. The CDR3 DNA sequence: TGTGCCAGCAGCGCAGTCTACGAGCAGTACTTC. Translating it yields CASSAVYEQYF.

The CDR3 loop is CASSLVQGAYNEQFF. The CDR3 nucleotides read TGTGCCAGCAGCTTAGTACAGGGGGCCTACAATGAGCAGTTCTTC. The genes are TRBV7-6 and TRBJ2-1, with 8 positions matching TRBD1. CDR1 and CDR2 (germline): SGHVS, FNYEAQ. V lost 1 base, J lost 2 bases, and 1 base stayed unmatched. The CDR3 is 15 amino acids.